This T cell receptor (beta chain) was found in a study of chemoradiotherapy in HPV16-positive cancers. Concerning this clone: Its target is not known.

General observations from the study: The functional HPV-specific definition rests on just a couple of HPV16-positive patients.

Sequenced by immunoSEQ multiplex PCR; TCRdb stores in-frame clones only, minus some. Of about 68,000 clones in the sample, approximately 91% are singletons; the top ten hold 4% to 4.5%. The germline gives CDR1 SNHLY, CDR2 FYNNEI. This CDR3 is built from 16 residues. V shed 1 base, J shed 0 bases, and the junction held 2 bases outside the gene matches. The TCR sequence derives from a human donor with HPV-associated anogenital cancer. J is TRBJ1-3 and V is TRBV2; 8 bases agree with TRBD1. The sample here was blood, taken from a patient who underwent chemoradiotherapy. The DNA of the CDR3 is TGTGCCAGCAGTGAAGGGACAGGGAACTCTGGAAACACCATATATTTT. This gives the protein CASSEGTGNSGNTIYF.